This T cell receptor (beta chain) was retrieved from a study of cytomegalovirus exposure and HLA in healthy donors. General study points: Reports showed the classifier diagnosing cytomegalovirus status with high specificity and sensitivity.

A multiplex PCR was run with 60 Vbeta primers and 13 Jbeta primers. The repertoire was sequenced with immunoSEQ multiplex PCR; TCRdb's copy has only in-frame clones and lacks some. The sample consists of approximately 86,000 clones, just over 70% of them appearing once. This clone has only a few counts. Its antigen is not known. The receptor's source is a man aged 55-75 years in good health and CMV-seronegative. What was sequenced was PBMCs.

CDR3 coding DNA: TGCGCCAGCAGCTTGGAACCAGGGCCGGGTGCTTCACCCCTCCACTTT. This translates into CASSLEPGPGASPLHF. The V gene is TRBV5-1, the J gene TRBJ1-6; possible D gene TRBD1, 5 bases. Trimming stripped 0 bases from V and 9 bases from J, with 16 bases between. From germline, CDR1 is SGHRS and CDR2 YFSETQ. This CDR3 comprises 16 residues.